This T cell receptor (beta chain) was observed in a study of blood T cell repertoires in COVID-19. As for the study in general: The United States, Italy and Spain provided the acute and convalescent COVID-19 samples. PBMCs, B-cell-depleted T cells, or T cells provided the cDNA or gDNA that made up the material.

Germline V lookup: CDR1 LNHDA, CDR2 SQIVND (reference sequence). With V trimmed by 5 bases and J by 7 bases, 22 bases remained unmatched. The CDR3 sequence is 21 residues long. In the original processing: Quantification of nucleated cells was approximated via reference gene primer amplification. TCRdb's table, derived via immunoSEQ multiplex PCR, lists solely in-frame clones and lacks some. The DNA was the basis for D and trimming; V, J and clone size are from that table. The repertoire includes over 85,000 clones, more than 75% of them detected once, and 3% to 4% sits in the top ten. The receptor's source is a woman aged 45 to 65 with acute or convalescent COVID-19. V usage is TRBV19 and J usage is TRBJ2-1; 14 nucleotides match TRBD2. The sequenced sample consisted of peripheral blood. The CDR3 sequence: CASSPFPKTSGRALGGNEQFF. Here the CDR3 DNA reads TGTGCCAGTAGTCCCTTCCCCAAGACTAGCGGGAGGGCCCTCGGCGGTAATGAGCAGTTCTTC.